This TCR beta chain was retrieved from a study of Tregs in tolerant kidney transplant recipients. Findings and caveats of the study: The small number of patients limits these findings pending further validation.

Unstimulated Tregs (CD4+CD25+CD127-) and CD4+CD25- non-Tregs were sorted from PBMCs. V was trimmed by 5 bases and J by 5 bases, leaving 13 bases between them. Germline loops: CDR1 LNHDA, CDR2 SQIVND (reference sequence). CDR3 size: 14 residues. Assay: immunoSEQ multiplex PCR; the TCRdb copy retains only in-frame clones and omits some. The data show tens of thousands of clones, more than 85% seen once. As to this clone: Its antigen remains unidentified.

This specimen consisted of Tregs from blood, obtained before the transplant. J is TRBJ1-5 and V is TRBV19, with D unclear. This clonotype was sampled from a human donor who received a combined kidney and bone marrow transplant. CDR3 residues: CASSARREYQPQHF. DNA of the CDR3: TGTGCCAGTAGTGCCAGGAGAGAGTATCAGCCCCAGCATTTT. Filled out from reference TRBV19 and TRBJ1-5, the complete variable domain reads DGGITQSPKYLFRKEGQNVTLSCEQNLNHDAMYWYRQDPGQGLRLIYYSQIVNDFQKGDIAEGYSVSREKKESFPLTVTSAQKNPTAFYLCASSARREYQPQHFGDGTRLSIL.